This record covers a single TCR beta chain. The CDR3 spans 13 residues. The V and J ends lost 8 bases and 7 bases respectively, with 15 bases between them. The sample originates from a study of blood T cell repertoires in COVID-19. Profiling relied on immunoSEQ multiplex PCR, and the TCRdb table lists in-frame clones only, not all of them. The sample yields over 200,000 clones, about four fifths seen once. The material sequenced was peripheral blood. The V and J genes are TRBV12-3 or TRBV12-4 and TRBJ2-1, with unresolved D. The receptor comes from a woman aged 50 to 60 with acute or convalescent COVID-19. DNA for the CDR3: TGTGCCAGCCTCACCCCGTCAGAAAATGAGCAGTTCTTC. It encodes CASLTPSENEQFF.